This TCR beta chain was retrieved from a study of regulatory T cells in long-lasting Graves disease. To make TCR beta libraries, researchers used iRepertoire HTBI primers and Arm-PCR of CDR3 regions. TCRdb reprocessed the multiplex PCR reads with MiXCR, giving one entry per CDR3 protein. The sample carries hundreds of thousands of distinct CDR3 sequences, 15% to 20% recorded once. Time point meaning: newly diagnosed GD, antithyroid drugs for less than 3 months. The TCR library was made from RNA that had been extracted from PBMCs in TRIzol. Criteria from the American Thyroid Association guidelines were applied to diagnose Graves' disease. The CDR3 is 16 residues long. The germline gives CDR1 ENHRY, CDR2 SYGVKD. Trimming shortened V by 4 bases and J by 3 bases, and 16 bases separated the two germline ends. This clonotype came up many times. Its specificity is not known. Points from the study as a whole: Newly diagnosed Graves' patients exceeded persistent ones in TCR diversity. TRBV28 was favored in persistent disease, as were TRBJ1-2 and TRBJ2-5.

The clonotype was recovered from a female donor with Graves disease. The chain recombines TRBV10-3 with TRBJ2-1; the D gene is possibly TRBD2 (6 bases). The sequencing here drew on peripheral blood mononuclear cells (PBMCs), taken at new diagnosis, from a patient treated with antithyroid drugs. Written as DNA, the CDR3 is TGTGCCATCAGTGCTCGGGGAGCGGGTGGCTACAATGAGCAGTTCTTC. This gives the protein CAISARGAGGYNEQFF.